This T cell receptor (beta chain) was sequenced during a study of blood T cell repertoires in COVID-19. Study background: Samples came from the United States, Italy and Spain, spanning acute and convalescent COVID-19. PBMCs, B-cell-depleted T cells, or T cells provided the cDNA or gDNA that made up the material.

The length of the CDR3 is 14 residues. Germline V gives CDR1 MDHEN, CDR2 SYDVKM. Trimming cost V 1 base and J 4 bases, with 7 bases left between them. Enrollment of patients from Seattle took place during active infection, with longitudinal follow-up. The authors' processing: For nucleated cells, counts were estimated from reference gene primer amplification. The data were produced by immunoSEQ multiplex PCR, yet TCRdb's version contains in-frame clones alone and is incomplete. That table furnishes V, J and clone size, whereas the DNA furnished D and trimming. The sample lists about 310,000 clones, 90% occurring once.

Sequencing used peripheral blood. This TCR derives from a woman between 25 and 40 years old with COVID-19, enrolled during active disease. The chain employs TRBV28 and TRBJ2-2, with D possibly matching TRBD1 (5 bases). The CDR3 nucleotides read TGTGCCAGCAGTTTATCCGACAGCACCGGGGAGCTGTTTTTT. Amino acid sequence: CASSLSDSTGELFF.